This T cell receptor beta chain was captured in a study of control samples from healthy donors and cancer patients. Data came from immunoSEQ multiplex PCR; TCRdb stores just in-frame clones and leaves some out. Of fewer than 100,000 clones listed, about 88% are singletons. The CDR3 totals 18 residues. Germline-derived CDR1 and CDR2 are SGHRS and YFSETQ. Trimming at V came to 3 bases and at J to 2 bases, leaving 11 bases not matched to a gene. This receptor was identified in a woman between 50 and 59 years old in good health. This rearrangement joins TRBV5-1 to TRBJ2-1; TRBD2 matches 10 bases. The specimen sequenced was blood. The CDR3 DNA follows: TGCGCCAGCAGCTGGACTAGCGGCCAGTGGGGCGCCTACAATGAGCAGTTCTTC. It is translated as CASSWTSGQWGAYNEQFF.